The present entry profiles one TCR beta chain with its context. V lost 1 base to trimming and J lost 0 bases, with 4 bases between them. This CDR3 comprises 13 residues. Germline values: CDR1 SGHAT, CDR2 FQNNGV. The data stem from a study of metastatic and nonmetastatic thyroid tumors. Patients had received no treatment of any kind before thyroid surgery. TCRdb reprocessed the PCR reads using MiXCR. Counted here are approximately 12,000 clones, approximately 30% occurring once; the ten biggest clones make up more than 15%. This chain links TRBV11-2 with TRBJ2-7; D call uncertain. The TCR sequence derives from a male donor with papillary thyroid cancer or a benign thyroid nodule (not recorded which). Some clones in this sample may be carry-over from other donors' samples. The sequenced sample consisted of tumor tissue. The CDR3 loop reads CASSLVSSYEQYF. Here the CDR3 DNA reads TGTGCCAGCAGCTTAGTCAGCTCCTACGAGCAGTACTTC.